The 16 T cell receptor beta chains reported below all come from one sample, sequenced in a study of T cells after yellow fever vaccination. A single record per CDR3 protein comes from TCRdb applying MiXCR to the 5' RACE reads. The data show some 120,000 distinct CDR3 sequences, with 13% to 15% seen just once and roughly 43% held by the top ten. Specimen: CD8+ T cells sorted from PBMCs, collected 5 days after the yellow fever booster vaccination. The receptors derive from a man between 18 and 29 years old who received the YFV17D yellow fever vaccine.

Worth noting for this clonotype: Relative to the germline gene, one junction end is altered; a read error may explain this. CDR3 coding DNA: TGCAGCGTTGGGTTCGGTGGTGAAAAACTGTATTTT. This encodes CSVGFGGEKLYF. This chain joins TRBV29-1 and TRBJ1-4; D is unclear. From germline, CDR1 is SQVTM and CDR2 ANQGSEA. The CDR3 consists of 12 residues.

This clonotype was detected a few times. This chain links TRBV7-9 with TRBJ2-1, with D unclear. Germline CDR1 SEHNR, CDR2 FQNEAQ (reference sequence). This CDR3 region has 11 residues. V lost 3 bases and J 10 bases, leaving 7 bases between the germline ends. The DNA of the CDR3 is TGTGCCAGCAGCTTCGGGTCGGAGCAGTTCTTC. Protein: CASSFGSEQFF.

This chain joins TRBV4-2 and TRBJ2-1, with TRBD2 matching over 8 bases. The germline V gene encodes CDR1 LGHNA and CDR2 YNFKEQ. Unmatched junction bases numbered 5, after V lost 4 bases and J lost 15 bases. The CDR3 spans 11 residues. The CDR3 DNA reads as TGTGCCAGCAGCCTAGGCGGGGGGACGTTCTTC. Translating it yields CASSLGGGTFF.

The chain combines TRBV5-6 with TRBJ2-7; D is unresolved. Trimming took off 4 bases at V and 2 bases at J, with 13 bases between the two ends. CDR3 length equals 14 residues. Germline V CDR1 and CDR2: SGHDT, YYEEEE. The CDR3 region has the DNA TGTGCCAGCAGCGGCCCGGGCGCGGCCTACGAGCAGTACTTC. Translated, it gives CASSGPGAAYEQYF.

The chain carries TRBV15 and TRBJ2-1; D call uncertain. The CDR3 is made up of 16 amino acids. The germline V gene encodes CDR1 LNHNV and CDR2 YYDKDF (reference sequence). V was clipped by 0 bases and J by 2 bases, with 11 bases between them. The CDR3 sequence: CATSRDSGPPYNEQFF. CDR3 DNA sequence: TGTGCCACCAGCAGAGATAGTGGCCCCCCCTACAATGAGCAGTTCTTC.

This clonotype was seen ten or more times. The chain couples TRBV7-9 to TRBJ2-2, with D uncertain. The V end was cut by 6 bases, the J end by 5 bases, with 4 bases between. Germline CDR1 is SEHNR and CDR2 is FQNEAQ (reference sequence). The CDR3 covers 11 residues. The CDR3 loop reads CASSRTGELFF. As DNA, the CDR3 is TGTGCCAGCAGTCGTACCGGGGAGCTGTTTTTT.

This clonotype was seen more than once but under ten times. The chain employs TRBV5-1 and TRBJ1-6; 9 bases map to TRBD1. The CDR3 extends over 15 amino acids. The V gene end was trimmed by 4 bases and the J gene end by 3 bases; junction bases not matched to a gene: 2. Germline loops: CDR1 SGHRS, CDR2 YFSETQ. CDR3 nucleotides: TGCGCCAGCAGCACGGACAGGGGCTATAATTCACCCCTCCACTTT. It is translated as CASSTDRGYNSPLHF. The full variable domain, completed using reference TRBV5-1 and TRBJ1-6, is KAGVTQTPRYLIKTRGQQVTLSCSPISGHRSVSWYQQTPGQGLQFLFEYFSETQRNKGNFPGRFSGRQFSNSRSEMNVSTLELGDSALYLCASSTDRGYNSPLHFGNGTRLTVT.

This chain connects TRBV29-1 to TRBJ2-1; the D gene is possibly TRBD2 (7 bases). This CDR3 has 15 amino acids. V gave up 3 bases and J gave up 5 bases, with 17 bases separating them. The V gene's germline CDR1 is SQVTM and CDR2 ANQGSEA. The CDR3 region has the DNA TGCAGCGTTGAGGAAAACGGGGGGACAAACAATGAGCAGTTCTTC. Amino acid sequence: CSVEENGGTNNEQFF.

V gene TRBV13 combines with J gene TRBJ2-3; D is perhaps TRBD2 (5 bases). The CDR3 length is 14 residues. Per germline, CDR1 PRHDT and CDR2 FYEKMQ (reference sequence). V lost 1 base to trimming and J lost 6 bases, with 11 bases between them. CDR3 sequence (DNA): TGTGCCAGCAGCTTAGCATCCTCGGGGGATACGCAGTATTTT. It is translated as CASSLASSGDTQYF.

The chain combines TRBV13 with TRBJ1-1, with 7 bases aligning to TRBD1. With 3 bases clipped from V and 5 bases from J, the junction kept 6 bases outside the gene matches. The CDR3 runs to 14 residues. Germline CDR1 reads PRHDT; CDR2 reads FYEKMQ (reference sequence). The CDR3 DNA reads as TGTGCCAGCAGCTTCGGACAGGTTTCGACTGAAGCTTTCTTT. This codes for CASSFGQVSTEAFF.

This chain links TRBV6-5 with TRBJ2-3, with 11 nucleotides matching TRBD2. This CDR3 has 16 amino acids. J gave up 1 base and V 8 bases, and 8 bases lay outside the gene matches. CDR1 is MNHEY and CDR2 is SVGAGI in the germline V gene. The CDR3 spells CASRNSGGERTDTQYF. The CDR3 DNA reads as TGTGCCAGCCGGAATAGCGGGGGGGAACGCACAGATACGCAGTATTTT.

The V gene is TRBV6-5, the J gene TRBJ1-1, with unresolved D. The length of the CDR3 is 13 residues. The germline V gene has CDR1 MNHEY and CDR2 SVGAGI. V shed 6 bases and J shed 3 bases, with 11 bases lying between them. The CDR3 loop is CASRPGPYTEAFF. CDR3 nucleotides: TGTGCCAGCAGACCCGGACCCTACACTGAAGCTTTCTTT.

This chain connects TRBV7-9 to TRBJ2-1; 9 bases align to TRBD2. Unmatched junction bases numbered 15, after V lost 8 bases and J lost 4 bases. The V gene's germline CDR1 is SEHNR and CDR2 FQNEAQ (reference sequence). The CDR3 consists of 17 residues. The CDR3 sequence: CASGGLAGRLGYNEQFF. The CDR3 DNA reads as TGTGCCAGCGGTGGGCTAGCGGGGCGTTTGGGGTACAATGAGCAGTTCTTC.

The chain carries TRBV11-2 and TRBJ2-3; 7 bases agree with TRBD1. The V and J ends lost 1 base and 3 bases, in that order; junction bases with no gene match: 10. The CDR3 extends over 17 amino acids. Germline V gene lookup returns CDR1 SGHAT and CDR2 FQNNGV. The CDR3 spells CASSLGRQGQWTDTQYF. DNA for the CDR3: TGTGCCAGCAGCTTAGGGCGACAGGGTCAATGGACAGATACGCAGTATTTT.

The chain combines TRBV27 with TRBJ2-5; no clear D gene. Trimming removed 0 bases at V and 2 bases at J, with 10 bases between. CDR3 length: 15 residues. Per germline, CDR1 MNHEY and CDR2 SMNVEV (reference sequence). The CDR3 here is CASSLSETSQETQYF. The CDR3 DNA reads as TGTGCCAGCAGTTTATCGGAGACTTCACAAGAGACCCAGTACTTC.

There are a few counts of this clonotype. The genes are TRBV6-2 or TRBV6-3 and TRBJ2-1; D may be TRBD1 (6 bases). Per germline, CDR1 MNHEY and CDR2 SVGEGT. Between the trimmed V and J ends, which lost 0 bases and 10 bases, there was a span of 16 bases. This CDR3 contains 15 residues. CDR3 bases: TGTGCCAGCAGTTACTCGTTTACTACAGGGTCGGAGCAGTTCTTC. Residues: CASSYSFTTGSEQFF.